Shown below are 9 T cell receptor beta chains from a single sample sequenced in a study of T cells in Graves' hyperthyroidism and ophthalmopathy. RNA transcripts gave rise to amplified TCR beta CDR3 regions. The study used the HTBI primer set for a first-round RT-PCR of the TCR CDR3. TCRdb re-called the multiplex PCR reads with MiXCR, one entry per CDR3 protein. In the table there are fewer than 450,000 distinct CDR3 sequences, roughly 17% of which are singletons. Sequencing was carried out using blood. These receptors all come from a young woman with Graves' hyperthyroidism that later progressed to Graves' ophthalmopathy.

V gene TRBV7-8 combines with J gene TRBJ2-7; D not resolved. Germline V gene lookup returns CDR1 SGHVS and CDR2 FQNEAQ. V was cut by 1 base and J by 4 bases, with 8 bases left in between. This CDR3 is 13 amino acids long. DNA for the CDR3: TGTGCCAGCAGCTTAGGTCAGGAGTACGAGCAGTACTTC. It translates to CASSLGQEYEQYF.

This clonotype was seen many times. This chain uses TRBV12-3 or TRBV12-4 with TRBJ2-5; D gene ambiguous. V was clipped by 2 bases and J by 0 bases, with 4 bases between them. The CDR3 consists of 13 residues. CDR3 loop: CASSLRYQETQYF. The CDR3 DNA follows: TGTGCCAGCAGTTTAAGGTACCAAGAGACCCAGTACTTC.

The chain carries TRBV18 and TRBJ2-2; D remains ambiguous. In germline, CDR1 is KGHSH, CDR2 LQKENI. Trimming removed 3 bases from V and 1 base from J, with 12 bases in between. The CDR3 runs to 16 residues. Here the CDR3 DNA reads TGTGCCAGCTCACCCCGACCAGGTCAGAACACCGGGGAGCTGTTTTTT. Protein: CASSPRPGQNTGELFF.

This clonotype was seen at least ten times. V is TRBV27 and J is TRBJ1-2; 10 nucleotides line up with TRBD1. The length of the CDR3 is 15 residues. The germline gives CDR1 MNHEY, CDR2 SMNVEV (reference sequence). J gave up 4 bases and V 5 bases, and 7 bases lay outside the gene matches. The CDR3 loop is CASSEGTGALYGYTF. The CDR3 bases are TGTGCCAGCAGTGAAGGGACAGGGGCCCTCTATGGCTACACCTTC.

This clonotype was seen many times. V and J are TRBV2 and TRBJ2-5; D may be TRBD2 (5 bases). The CDR3 extends over 13 amino acids. V was trimmed by 6 bases and J by 5 bases, leaving 13 bases between them. The germline V gene encodes CDR1 SNHLY and CDR2 FYNNEI. The CDR3 region is CASRATIAETQYF. In DNA, the CDR3 is TGTGCCAGCAGAGCGACTATAGCGGAGACCCAGTACTTC. Combining the CDR3 with reference TRBV2 and TRBJ2-5 gives the whole variable domain EPEVTQTPSHQVTQMGQEVILRCVPISNHLYFYWYRQILGQKVEFLVSFYNNEISEKSEIFDDQFSVERPDGSNFTLKIRSTKLEDSAMYFCASRATIAETQYFGPGTRLLVL.

In its sample, this clonotype was seen a few times. The rearrangement links TRBV19 to TRBJ2-7; 10 bases match TRBD2. In germline, CDR1 is LNHDA, CDR2 SQIVND (reference sequence). V shed 4 bases and J 6 bases; nucleotides not matched to a gene: 9. This CDR3 contains 15 residues. The CDR3 sequence is CASSTPGLASGEQYF. Written as DNA, the CDR3 is TGTGCCAGTAGTACCCCGGGACTAGCGTCGGGCGAGCAGTACTTC.

The V call is TRBV28, the J call TRBJ1-5; D ambiguous. The CDR3 is made up of 19 amino acids. The V gene's germline CDR1 is MDHEN and CDR2 SYDVKM. Trimming took off 2 bases at V and 11 bases at J, with 31 bases between the two ends. CDR3 DNA: TGTGCCAGCAGTTTAATCGACCCAGAAATTTATGGGCTCGGTAGGGCCCAGCATTTT. Translation: CASSLIDPEIYGLGRAQHF. Variable domain in full (rest from reference TRBV28 and TRBJ1-5): DVKVTQSSRYLVKRTGEKVFLECVQDMDHENMFWYRQDPGLGLRLIYFSYDVKMKEKGDIPEGYSVSREKKERFSLILESASTNQTSMYLCASSLIDPEIYGLGRAQHFGDGTRLSIL.

In its sample, this clonotype was seen once. This chain connects TRBV28 to TRBJ2-1; 8 bases are shared with TRBD1. Germline V gene lookup returns CDR1 MDHEN and CDR2 SYDVKM. V lost 4 bases and J lost 9; bases outside the gene matches: 5. The CDR3 is 13 amino acids. The CDR3 protein is CASSSRDRTEQFF. Here the CDR3 DNA reads TGTGCCAGCAGTTCCAGGGACAGGACTGAGCAGTTCTTC.

The rearrangement uses TRBV15 and TRBJ1-4, with 8 bases fitting TRBD1. Per germline, CDR1 LNHNV and CDR2 YYDKDF (reference sequence). The CDR3 is made up of 16 amino acids. J was trimmed by 7 bases and V by 3 bases; bases with no gene match: 10. The DNA of the CDR3 is TGTGCCACCAGCAGGGGAGGCGGACAGGGAAGTGAAAAACTGTTTTTT. Its protein product is CATSRGGGQGSEKLFF. The full variable domain, with the rest looked up from reference TRBV15 and TRBJ1-4, is DAMVIQNPRYQVTQFGKPVTLSCSQTLNHNVMYWYQQKSSQAPKLLFHYYDKDFNNEADTPDNFQSRRPNTSFCFLDIRSPGLGDTAMYLCATSRGGGQGSEKLFFGSGTQLSVL.